Listed here are 30 T cell receptor beta chains from one sample, sequenced in a study of a mutant IDH1 vaccine in newly diagnosed glioma. The repertoire was sequenced with immunoSEQ multiplex PCR; TCRdb's copy has only in-frame clones and lacks some. The sample includes fewer than 40,000 clones, roughly 80% of them seen just once. Time point: baseline, week 1 (first vaccination visit). Stated treatment: pre-vaccination baseline after standard-of-care therapy. Sequenced here: PBMCs, sampled from a glioma patient treated with radiotherapy, temozolomide or both. These receptors came from a man aged 30-40 years with glioma.

For the CDR3, the DNA is TGCGCCAGCAGACTACCTATCGACTACAATGAGCAGTTCTTC. Translation gives CASRLPIDYNEQFF. The chain combines TRBV10-1 with TRBJ2-1; D is unresolved. V was pared by 6 bases and J by 3 bases, with 12 bases between. Germline CDR1 and CDR2: WNHNN and SYGVQD (reference sequence). The CDR3 consists of 14 residues.

The V gene is TRBV30, the J gene TRBJ1-5; D gene ambiguous. Germline V gene sequence: CDR1 GTSNPN, CDR2 SVGIG (reference sequence). The CDR3 is 13 residues long. Between the trimmed V and J ends, which lost 1 base and 1 base, there was a span of 5 bases. The DNA of the CDR3 is TGTGCCTGGAGTGAAGGGAGCAATCAGCCCCAGCATTTT. Residues: CAWSEGSNQPQHF.

V and J are TRBV5-4 and TRBJ1-2; TRBD1 is a possible D gene (5 bases). The CDR3 extends over 15 amino acids. Germline CDR1 SGHNT, CDR2 YYREEE (reference sequence). V lost 0 bases to trimming and J lost 5 bases, with 14 bases between them. The CDR3 spells CASSLEPGTVYGYTF. DNA for the CDR3: TGTGCCAGCAGCTTGGAGCCGGGGACGGTATATGGCTACACCTTC.

This chain uses TRBV2 with TRBJ1-5; D unresolved. The CDR3 consists of 15 residues. Germline CDR1 SNHLY, CDR2 FYNNEI. V lost 0 bases to trimming and J lost 0 bases, with 6 bases between them. This CDR3 reads CASSEAEYSNQPQHF. In DNA form, the CDR3 reads TGTGCCAGCAGTGAAGCAGAATATAGCAATCAGCCCCAGCATTTT.

This clone was seen only once. The chain joins TRBV5-1 to TRBJ2-7; D gene unclear. This CDR3 has 12 amino acids. The V end lost 0 bases, the J end lost 3 bases, and 4 bases lay between the germline ends. Germline CDR1 reads SGHRS; CDR2 reads YFSETQ. The chain's CDR3 is CASSLDDYEQYF. The CDR3 nucleotides read TGCGCCAGCAGCTTGGATGACTACGAGCAGTACTTC.

This chain joins TRBV5-4 and TRBJ2-7, with 8 bases that match TRBD2. Germline lookup yields CDR1 SGHNT and CDR2 YYREEE (reference sequence). The CDR3 spans 15 residues. V lost 4 bases, J lost 2 bases, and 8 bases stayed unmatched. Here the CDR3 DNA reads TGTGCCAGCAGCCCGACTAGCGCCCAACCCTACGAGCAGTACTTC. Translation gives CASSPTSAQPYEQYF.

This chain connects TRBV30 to TRBJ1-4; the D is unclear. Germline loops: CDR1 GTSNPN, CDR2 SVGIG (reference sequence). The CDR3 totals 12 residues. The ends were cut back, 3 bases at V and 8 bases at J, with 10 bases in the middle. This CDR3 reads CAWRSQVEKLFF. DNA of the CDR3: TGTGCCTGGAGGTCCCAGGTGGAAAAACTGTTTTTT.

The V call is TRBV6-1, the J call TRBJ1-2; D is unresolved. Trimming cost V 7 bases and J 0 bases, with 15 bases left between them. Germline V gives CDR1 MNHNS, CDR2 SASEGT. The CDR3 covers 15 residues. This chain's CDR3 is CASTRGWDSNYGYTF. The CDR3 DNA reads as TGTGCCAGCACAAGAGGGTGGGATTCTAACTATGGCTACACCTTC.

The chain uses TRBV4-3 and TRBJ1-6; weak D call: TRBD1 (5 bases). V dropped 0 bases and J dropped 8 bases, with 17 bases sitting between them. Germline CDR1 is LGHNA and CDR2 is YSLEER. This CDR3 contains 17 residues. Here the CDR3 reads CASSQEIAGFFDSPLHF. DNA for the CDR3: TGCGCCAGCAGCCAAGAAATCGCAGGGTTCTTTGATTCACCCCTCCACTTT.

The chain employs TRBV4-1 and TRBJ1-1, with unresolved D. This CDR3 has 16 amino acids. CDR1 is MGHRA and CDR2 is YSYEKL in the germline V gene. The V end lost 0 bases, the J end lost 5 bases, and 16 bases lay between the germline ends. The CDR3 sequence is CASSQETRKGRTEAFF. The CDR3 DNA is TGCGCCAGCAGCCAAGAAACCAGGAAAGGCAGGACTGAAGCTTTCTTT.

The genes are TRBV19 and TRBJ1-1, with TRBD1 as a possible D gene (6 bases). Germline V CDR1 and CDR2: LNHDA, SQIVND (reference sequence). Trimming cost V 4 bases and J 8 bases, with 20 bases left between them. The CDR3 length is 15 residues. As DNA, the CDR3 is TGTGCCAGTAGTAGTGGGACATGGGAGATACCCGAAGCTTTCTTT. This codes for CASSSGTWEIPEAFF.

V and J are TRBV6-5 and TRBJ1-5; 7 bases line up with TRBD1. The CDR3 spans 13 residues. Germline V CDR1 and CDR2: MNHEY, SVGAGI. The junction had 2 bases not matched to a gene; V was cut back by 5 bases and J by 4 bases. CDR3 in amino acids: CASSAQGNQPQHF. For the CDR3, the DNA is TGTGCCAGCAGTGCACAGGGGAATCAGCCCCAGCATTTT.

V and J are TRBV6-1 and TRBJ2-5; possible D gene TRBD1, 7 bases. With 3 bases removed from V and 2 bases from J, the gap between germline ends came to 13 bases. This CDR3 has 15 residues. The germline gives CDR1 MNHNS, CDR2 SASEGT. This CDR3 is CASSEAGQTQETQYF. For the CDR3, the DNA is TGTGCCAGCAGTGAGGCGGGACAGACGCAAGAGACCCAGTACTTC.

The chain uses TRBV6-4 and TRBJ1-1; no clear D gene. The CDR3 is made up of 14 amino acids. The germline CDR1 and CDR2 sequences are MRHNA and SNTAGT. V was shortened by 3 bases and J by 2 bases, with 10 bases between the two germline ends. CDR3 in amino acids: CASSESTENTEAFF. CDR3 sequence (DNA): TGTGCCAGCAGTGAATCCACAGAAAACACTGAAGCTTTCTTT.

The chain uses TRBV9 and TRBJ2-5; a possible D gene is TRBD2 (5 bases). The CDR3 has 16 residues. Germline V gives CDR1 SGDLS, CDR2 YYNGEE. The V end was cut by 4 bases, the J end by 4 bases, with 20 bases between. The CDR3 spells CASSQNVGVGPETQYF. The CDR3 DNA follows: TGTGCCAGCAGCCAGAACGTCGGGGTTGGCCCAGAGACCCAGTACTTC.

This clone was found a few times. The chain is built from TRBV7-2 and TRBJ2-3; tentatively, D is TRBD2 (5 bases). V lost 3 bases and J lost 8, with 9 bases in between. The CDR3 is 12 amino acids. Germline loops: CDR1 SGHTA, CDR2 FQGNSA. CDR3 sequence reads: CASSLDLGTQYF. The CDR3 DNA reads TGTGCCAGCAGCTTGGACTTGGGTACGCAGTATTTT.

This rearrangement joins TRBV29-1 to TRBJ2-1; 9 bases fit TRBD1. Losses at the gene ends were 6 bases for V and 6 bases for J; bases not matched to a gene: 18. The germline V gene encodes CDR1 SQVTM and CDR2 ANQGSEA. The CDR3 spans 17 residues. CDR3 sequence (DNA): TGCAGCGTGAGCGGTGGACAGGGGAAGAGTCTCAGCAATGAGCAGTTCTTC. Its protein product is CSVSGGQGKSLSNEQFF.

This clone was counted only a few times. V gene TRBV6-1 combines with J gene TRBJ1-2; a weak D match, TRBD1 (5 bases). There are 14 residues in the CDR3. CDR1 is MNHNS, CDR2 SASEGT, per germline. V was clipped by 3 bases and J by 4 bases, with 12 bases between them. In nucleotides, the CDR3 is TGTGCCAGCAGTGACCCCGGGACGGTCTATGGCTACACCTTC. Translation: CASSDPGTVYGYTF.

The rearrangement joins TRBV4-3 to TRBJ2-7; TRBD2 matches at 7 bases. V was pared by 1 base and J by 4 bases, with 7 bases of the junction left unmatched. This CDR3 region has 15 residues. Germline lookup yields CDR1 LGHNA and CDR2 YSLEER. CDR3 in amino acids: CASSQVSTGGYEQYF. In DNA, the CDR3 is TGCGCCAGCAGCCAAGTTAGTACGGGGGGTTACGAGCAGTACTTC.

This rearrangement joins TRBV19 to TRBJ2-7; TRBD1 might be the D (6 bases). Germline assignment: CDR1 LNHDA and CDR2 SQIVND (reference sequence). Trimming cost V 5 bases and J 4 bases, with 18 bases left between them. The CDR3 extends over 15 amino acids. CDR3 in DNA: TGTGCCAGTAGTGCTATAGGGGGTAGAGGTTACGAGCAGTACTTC. It encodes CASSAIGGRGYEQYF.

This clone was detected a few times. This rearrangement joins TRBV2 to TRBJ1-5; a weak D match, TRBD1 (5 bases). The CDR3 runs to 14 residues. Germline V gene data show CDR1 as SNHLY and CDR2 as FYNNEI. Deletions cut 6 bases from V and 7 bases from J, with 16 bases between. The CDR3 nucleotides are TGTGCCAGCAGGGGAACGGCAAGGGGCCAGCCCCAGCATTTT. Amino acid sequence: CASRGTARGQPQHF. The full variable domain, rest sourced from reference TRBV2 and TRBJ1-5, is EPEVTQTPSHQVTQMGQEVILRCVPISNHLYFYWYRQILGQKVEFLVSFYNNEISEKSEIFDDQFSVERPDGSNFTLKIRSTKLEDSAMYFCASRGTARGQPQHFGDGTRLSIL.

In this sample, this clone turned up a few times. The chain has TRBV19 and TRBJ1-1; no clear D gene. In germline, CDR1 is LNHDA, CDR2 SQIVND (reference sequence). This CDR3 contains 14 residues. V shed 3 bases and J shed 5 bases, with 13 bases lying between them. CDR3 amino acids: CASSIIPVGTEAFF. DNA of the CDR3: TGTGCCAGTAGTATCATCCCCGTCGGAACTGAAGCTTTCTTT.

This chain connects TRBV5-4 to TRBJ2-5; no clear D gene. Germline CDR1 reads SGHNT; CDR2 reads YYREEE (reference sequence). CDR3 size: 15 residues. Trimming removed 4 bases at V and 2 bases at J, with 15 bases between. CDR3 nucleotides: TGTGCCAGCAGCGGGTTTGGGCGGATACAAGAGACCCAGTACTTC. Encoded protein: CASSGFGRIQETQYF.

The chain couples TRBV11-2 to TRBJ1-1, with a tentative D call TRBD1 (5 bases). The CDR3 consists of 14 residues. The germline V gene has CDR1 SGHAT and CDR2 FQNNGV. V shed 1 base and J shed 3 bases, with 9 bases lying between them. The CDR3 nucleotides read TGTGCCAGCAGCTTAGGCGGGGCCGACACTGAAGCTTTCTTT. Protein product: CASSLGGADTEAFF.

J is TRBJ2-1 and V is TRBV6-6; possible D gene TRBD2, 6 bases. V lost 0 bases, J lost 13 bases, and 16 bases lay in between. Germline V lookup: CDR1 MNHNY, CDR2 SVGAGI (reference sequence). This CDR3 comprises 14 residues. The CDR3 sequence is CASSYSTSTEIQFF. CDR3 nucleotides: TGTGCCAGCAGTTACTCGACTAGTACAGAAATTCAGTTCTTC.

This chain connects TRBV11-1 to TRBJ1-4; possible D gene TRBD1, 5 bases. Trimming left V 8 bases short and J 4 bases short, with 14 bases between. The CDR3 loop spans 14 amino acids. The germline gives CDR1 SGHAT, CDR2 FQDESV (reference sequence). The CDR3 nucleotides are TGTGCCAGCGGATTAGACAGAAATAATGAAAAACTGTTTTTT. This codes for CASGLDRNNEKLFF.

The chain recombines TRBV2 with TRBJ1-5; TRBD1 aligns across 11 bases. Germline V gene sequence: CDR1 SNHLY, CDR2 FYNNEI. There are 17 residues in the CDR3. Trimming took 5 bases from V and 3 from J; bases not matched to a gene: 9. CDR3 nucleotides: TGTGCCAGCAGTCATACGTGGACAGGGGGCTCCAATCAGCCCCAGCATTTT. It is translated as CASSHTWTGGSNQPQHF.

The chain has TRBV30 and TRBJ2-1; 8 bases match TRBD1. J lost 7 bases, V lost 4 bases, and 9 bases had no gene match. Germline-derived CDR1 and CDR2 are GTSNPN and SVGIG (reference sequence). The CDR3 contains 14 residues. As DNA, the CDR3 is TGTGCCTGGAACAGGCAGGGGGCTAATAATGAGCAGTTCTTC. Translated: CAWNRQGANNEQFF.

This chain joins TRBV27 and TRBJ2-7; 7 bases map to TRBD1. Trimming cost V 5 bases and J 0 bases; bases outside gene matches: 4. The CDR3 length is 14 residues. Germline CDR1 MNHEY, CDR2 SMNVEV (reference sequence). This chain's CDR3 is CASSTSGGSYEQYF. The CDR3 nucleotides read TGTGCCAGCAGTACGTCAGGGGGCTCCTACGAGCAGTACTTC.

The chain employs TRBV30 and TRBJ1-1; D possibly corresponds to TRBD1 (6 bases). Germline CDR1 reads GTSNPN; CDR2 reads SVGIG (reference sequence). V was trimmed by 4 bases and J by 11 bases, leaving 14 bases between them. This CDR3 region has 11 residues. The CDR3 DNA sequence: TGTGCCTGGAAGAAGGGGGGGTGGGCTTTCTTT. Protein: CAWKKGGWAFF.